The clone carrying this TCR beta chain was recorded at least ten times. Its antigen remains unidentified. Among the patients, aged 18 to 65, hyperthyroidism was newly diagnosed and had lasted under 2 months. Amplified TCR beta CDR3 regions came from RNA transcripts. The HTBI set primed first-round TCR CDR3 RT-PCR. From the multiplex PCR reads, TCRdb called clonotypes with MiXCR, one entry per CDR3 protein. The table records approximately 590,000 distinct CDR3 sequences, approximately 14% of them present only once. This specimen belongs to a study of T cells in Graves' hyperthyroidism and ophthalmopathy. Whole-study context: Peripheral blood draws took place at initial diagnosis, ahead of any treatment. Study-wide points: Most clonotypes expanded in the thyroid (above 0.001) were also present in blood.

V dropped 3 bases and J dropped 4; count of bases not matched to a gene: 8. CDR3 size: 15 residues. This rearrangement joins TRBV12-3 or TRBV12-4 to TRBJ1-1; the match to TRBD1 covers 7 bases. What was sequenced was blood. This TCR derives from a woman aged 25 to 39 with Graves' hyperthyroidism. CDR3 sequence reads: CASSLTGKRVTEAFF. DNA of the CDR3: TGTGCCAGCAGTTTGACAGGGAAGAGAGTCACTGAAGCTTTCTTT.